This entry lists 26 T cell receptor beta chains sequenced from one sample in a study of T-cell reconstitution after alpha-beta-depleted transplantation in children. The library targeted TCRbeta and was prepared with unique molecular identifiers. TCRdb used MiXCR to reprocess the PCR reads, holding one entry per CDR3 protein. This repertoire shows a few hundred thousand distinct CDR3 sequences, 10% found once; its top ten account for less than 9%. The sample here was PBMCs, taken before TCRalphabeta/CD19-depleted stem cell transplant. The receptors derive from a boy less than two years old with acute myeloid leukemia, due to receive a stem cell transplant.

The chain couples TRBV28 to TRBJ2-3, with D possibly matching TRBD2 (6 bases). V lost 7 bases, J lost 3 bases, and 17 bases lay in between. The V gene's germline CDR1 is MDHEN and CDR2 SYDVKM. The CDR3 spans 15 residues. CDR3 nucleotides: TGTGCCAGCACCAGGGACTCCCCGGGGACAGATACGCAGTATTTT. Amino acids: CASTRDSPGTDTQYF.

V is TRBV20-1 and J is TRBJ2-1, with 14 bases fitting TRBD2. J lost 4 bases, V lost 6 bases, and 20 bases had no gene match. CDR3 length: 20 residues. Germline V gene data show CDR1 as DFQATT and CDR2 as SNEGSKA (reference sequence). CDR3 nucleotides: TGCAGTGCCCAACTCAGGACAGTTGGACTAGCGGGAGGTAGATACAATGAGCAGTTCTTC. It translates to CSAQLRTVGLAGGRYNEQFF.

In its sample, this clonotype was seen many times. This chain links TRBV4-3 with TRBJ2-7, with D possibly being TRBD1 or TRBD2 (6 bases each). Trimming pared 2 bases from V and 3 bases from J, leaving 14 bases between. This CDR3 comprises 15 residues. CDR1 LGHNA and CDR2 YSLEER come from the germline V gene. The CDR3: CASSQWRGTYYEQYF. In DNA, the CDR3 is TGCGCCAGCAGCCAATGGAGGGGGACCTACTACGAGCAGTACTTC.

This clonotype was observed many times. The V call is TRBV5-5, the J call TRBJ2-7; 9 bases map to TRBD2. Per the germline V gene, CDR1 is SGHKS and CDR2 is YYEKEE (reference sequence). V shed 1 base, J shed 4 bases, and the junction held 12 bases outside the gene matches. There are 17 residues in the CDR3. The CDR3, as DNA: TGTGCCAGCAGCTTGACCGTCGCGGGGGGGCCTCTTTACGAGCAGTACTTC. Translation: CASSLTVAGGPLYEQYF.

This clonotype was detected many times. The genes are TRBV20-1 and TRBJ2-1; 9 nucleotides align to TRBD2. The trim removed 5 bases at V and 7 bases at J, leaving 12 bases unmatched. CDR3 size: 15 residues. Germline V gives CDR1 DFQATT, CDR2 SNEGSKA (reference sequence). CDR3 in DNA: TGCAGTGCTTTTCTGGGTAGCGGGAGTTGGAATGAGCAGTTCTTC. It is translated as CSAFLGSGSWNEQFF.

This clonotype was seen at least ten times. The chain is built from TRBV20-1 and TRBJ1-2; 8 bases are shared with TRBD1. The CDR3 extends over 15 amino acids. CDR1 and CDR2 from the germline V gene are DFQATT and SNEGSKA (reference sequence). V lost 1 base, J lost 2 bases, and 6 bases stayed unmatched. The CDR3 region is CSARAMGDRNYGYTF. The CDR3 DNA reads TGCAGTGCTAGAGCTATGGGGGACAGGAACTATGGCTACACCTTC.

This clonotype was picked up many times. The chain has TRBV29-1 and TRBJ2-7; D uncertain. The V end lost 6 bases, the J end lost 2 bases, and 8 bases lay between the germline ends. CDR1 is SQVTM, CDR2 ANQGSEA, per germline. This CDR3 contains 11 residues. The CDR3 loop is CSVISAYEQYF. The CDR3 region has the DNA TGCAGCGTGATATCCGCCTACGAGCAGTACTTC.

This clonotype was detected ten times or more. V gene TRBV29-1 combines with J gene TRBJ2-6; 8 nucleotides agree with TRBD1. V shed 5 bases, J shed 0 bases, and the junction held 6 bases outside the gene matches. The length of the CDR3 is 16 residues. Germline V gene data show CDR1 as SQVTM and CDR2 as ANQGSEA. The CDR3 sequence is CSVSQGAPSGANVLTF. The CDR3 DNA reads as TGCAGCGTTAGCCAGGGGGCCCCCTCTGGGGCCAACGTCCTGACTTTC.

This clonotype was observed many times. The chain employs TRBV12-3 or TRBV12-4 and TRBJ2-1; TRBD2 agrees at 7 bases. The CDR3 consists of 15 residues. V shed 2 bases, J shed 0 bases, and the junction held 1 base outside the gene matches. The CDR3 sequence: CASSLLAVSYNEQFF. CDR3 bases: TGTGCCAGCAGTTTACTAGCGGTCTCCTACAATGAGCAGTTCTTC.

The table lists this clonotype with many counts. The CDR3 here is CASSIMGQVVDTQYF. CDR3 bases: TGTGCCAGTAGTATCATGGGACAGGTGGTAGATACGCAGTATTTT. The gene calls are TRBV19 and TRBJ2-3, with TRBD1 identical over 8 bases. V trimming: 3 bases; J trimming: 5 bases; junction bases outside the gene matches: 7. CDR3 length equals 15 residues. Germline V lookup: CDR1 LNHDA, CDR2 SQIVND (reference sequence).

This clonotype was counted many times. CDR3 sequence: CASSPRSDTEAFF. CDR3 coding DNA: TGCGCCAGCAGCCCAAGATCAGACACTGAAGCTTTCTTT. The chain links TRBV5-1 to TRBJ1-1; no definite D call. V was clipped by 4 bases and J by 3 bases, with 10 bases between them. CDR1 SGHRS and CDR2 YFSETQ come from the germline V gene. The length of the CDR3 is 13 residues. Combining the CDR3 with reference TRBV5-1 and TRBJ1-1 gives the whole variable domain KAGVTQTPRYLIKTRGQQVTLSCSPISGHRSVSWYQQTPGQGLQFLFEYFSETQRNKGNFPGRFSGRQFSNSRSEMNVSTLELGDSALYLCASSPRSDTEAFFGQGTRLTVV.

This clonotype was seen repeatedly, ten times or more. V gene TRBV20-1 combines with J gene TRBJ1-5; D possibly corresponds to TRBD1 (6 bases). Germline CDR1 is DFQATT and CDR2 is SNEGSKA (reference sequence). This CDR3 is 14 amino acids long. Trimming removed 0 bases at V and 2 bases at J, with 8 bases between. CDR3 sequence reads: CSAREGAGNQPQHF. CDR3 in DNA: TGCAGTGCTAGAGAGGGGGCGGGCAATCAGCCCCAGCATTTT.

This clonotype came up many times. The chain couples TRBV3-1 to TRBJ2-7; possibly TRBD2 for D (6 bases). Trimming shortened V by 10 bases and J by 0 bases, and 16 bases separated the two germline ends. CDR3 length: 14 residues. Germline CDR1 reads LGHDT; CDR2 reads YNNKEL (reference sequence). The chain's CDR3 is CATKGDSPSYEQYF. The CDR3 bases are TGTGCCACCAAAGGGGACTCCCCCTCCTACGAGCAGTACTTC.

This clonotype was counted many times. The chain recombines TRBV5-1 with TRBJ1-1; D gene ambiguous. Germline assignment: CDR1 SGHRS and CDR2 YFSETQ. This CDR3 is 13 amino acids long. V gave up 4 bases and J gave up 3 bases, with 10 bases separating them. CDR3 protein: CASSRTGDTEAFF. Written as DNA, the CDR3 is TGCGCCAGCAGCCGGACTGGTGACACTGAAGCTTTCTTT.

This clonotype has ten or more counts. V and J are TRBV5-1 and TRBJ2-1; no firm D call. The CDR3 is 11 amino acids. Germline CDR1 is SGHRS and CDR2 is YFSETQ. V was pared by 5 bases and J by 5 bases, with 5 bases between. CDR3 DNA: TGCGCCAGCAGACTCGACAATGAGCAGTTCTTC. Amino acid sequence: CASRLDNEQFF.

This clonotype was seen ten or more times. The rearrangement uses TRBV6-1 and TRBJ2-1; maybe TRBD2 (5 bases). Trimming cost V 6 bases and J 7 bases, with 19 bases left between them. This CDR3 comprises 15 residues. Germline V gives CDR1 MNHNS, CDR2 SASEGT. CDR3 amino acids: CASRVDYPKLNEQFF. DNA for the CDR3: TGTGCCAGCAGGGTCGACTATCCCAAATTGAATGAGCAGTTCTTC.

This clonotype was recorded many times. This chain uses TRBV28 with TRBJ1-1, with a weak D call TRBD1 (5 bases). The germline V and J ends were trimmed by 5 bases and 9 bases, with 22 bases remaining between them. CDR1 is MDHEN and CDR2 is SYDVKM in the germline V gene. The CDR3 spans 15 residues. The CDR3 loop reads CASSAGRQISRQAFF. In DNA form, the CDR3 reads TGTGCCAGCAGTGCGGGGCGGCAAATATCGCGACAAGCTTTCTTT.

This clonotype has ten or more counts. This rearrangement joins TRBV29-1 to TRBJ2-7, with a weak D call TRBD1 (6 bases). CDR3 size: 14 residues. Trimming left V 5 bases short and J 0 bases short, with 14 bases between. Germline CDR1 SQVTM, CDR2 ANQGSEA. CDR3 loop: CSVQKGVLSYEQYF. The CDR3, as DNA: TGCAGCGTTCAAAAGGGGGTCCTCTCCTACGAGCAGTACTTC.

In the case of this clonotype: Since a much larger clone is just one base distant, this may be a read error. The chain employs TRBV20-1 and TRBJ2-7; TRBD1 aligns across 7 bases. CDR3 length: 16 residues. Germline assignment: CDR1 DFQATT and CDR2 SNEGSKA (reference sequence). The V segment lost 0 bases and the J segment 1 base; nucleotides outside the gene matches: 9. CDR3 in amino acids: CSARDLLDRASYEQYF. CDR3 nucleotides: TGCAGTGCTAGAGACCTACTAGACAGGGCGTCCTACGAGCAGTACTTC.

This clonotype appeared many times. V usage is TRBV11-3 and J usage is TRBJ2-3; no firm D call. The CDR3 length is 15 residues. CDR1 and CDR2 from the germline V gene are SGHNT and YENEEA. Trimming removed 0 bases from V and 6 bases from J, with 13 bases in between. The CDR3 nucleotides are TGTGCCAGCAGCTTAGATCCCTCGACTGGGGATACGCAGTATTTT. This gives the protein CASSLDPSTGDTQYF.

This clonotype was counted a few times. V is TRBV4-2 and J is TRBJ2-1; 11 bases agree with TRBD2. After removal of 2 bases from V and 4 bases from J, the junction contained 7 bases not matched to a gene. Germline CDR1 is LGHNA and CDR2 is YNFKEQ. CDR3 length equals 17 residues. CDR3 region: CASSQILAGGPYNEQFF. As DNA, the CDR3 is TGTGCCAGCAGCCAAATCTTAGCGGGAGGGCCATACAATGAGCAGTTCTTC.

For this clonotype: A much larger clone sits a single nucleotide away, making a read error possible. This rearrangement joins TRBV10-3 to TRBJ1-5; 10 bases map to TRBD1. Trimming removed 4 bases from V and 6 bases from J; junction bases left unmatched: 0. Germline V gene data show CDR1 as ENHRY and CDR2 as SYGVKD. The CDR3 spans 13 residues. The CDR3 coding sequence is TGTGCCATCAGTGGGACAGGGGGTCAGCCCCAGCATTTT. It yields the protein CAISGTGGQPQHF.

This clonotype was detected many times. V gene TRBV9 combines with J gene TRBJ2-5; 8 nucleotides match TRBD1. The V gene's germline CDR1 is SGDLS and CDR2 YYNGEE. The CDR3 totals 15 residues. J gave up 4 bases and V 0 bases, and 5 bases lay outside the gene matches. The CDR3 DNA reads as TGTGCCAGCAGCGTAGTGGGGACAGGAGGAGAGACCCAGTACTTC. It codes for CASSVVGTGGETQYF.

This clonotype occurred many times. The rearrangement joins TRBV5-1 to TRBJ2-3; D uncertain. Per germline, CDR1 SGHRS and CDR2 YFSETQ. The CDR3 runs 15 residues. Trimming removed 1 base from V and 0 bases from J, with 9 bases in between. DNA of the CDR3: TGCGCCAGCAGCTTGAGGCTTAGGAGCACAGATACGCAGTATTTT. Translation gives CASSLRLRSTDTQYF.

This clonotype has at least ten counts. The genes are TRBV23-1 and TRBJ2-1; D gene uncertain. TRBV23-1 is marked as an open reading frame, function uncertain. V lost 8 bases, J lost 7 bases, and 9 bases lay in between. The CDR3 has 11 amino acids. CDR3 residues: CASPPANEQFF. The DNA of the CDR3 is TGCGCCAGCCCCCCCGCGAATGAGCAGTTCTTC.

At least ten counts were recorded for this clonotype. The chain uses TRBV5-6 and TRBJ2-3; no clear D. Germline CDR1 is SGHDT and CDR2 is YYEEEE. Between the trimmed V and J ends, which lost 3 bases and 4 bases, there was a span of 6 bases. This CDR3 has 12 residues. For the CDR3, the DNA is TGTGCCAGCAGCTCAGCATCAGATACGCAGTATTTT. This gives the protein CASSSASDTQYF.